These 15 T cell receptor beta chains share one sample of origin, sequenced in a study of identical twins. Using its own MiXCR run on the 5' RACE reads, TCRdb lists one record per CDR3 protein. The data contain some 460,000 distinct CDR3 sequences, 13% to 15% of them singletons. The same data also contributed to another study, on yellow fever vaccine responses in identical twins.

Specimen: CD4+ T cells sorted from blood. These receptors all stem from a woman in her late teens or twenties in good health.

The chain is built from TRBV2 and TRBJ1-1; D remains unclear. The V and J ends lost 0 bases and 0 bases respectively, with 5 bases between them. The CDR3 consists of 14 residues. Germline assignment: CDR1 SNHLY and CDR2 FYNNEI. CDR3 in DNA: TGTGCCAGCAGTGAAGCCCGGGTGAACACTGAAGCTTTCTTT. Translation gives CASSEARVNTEAFF.

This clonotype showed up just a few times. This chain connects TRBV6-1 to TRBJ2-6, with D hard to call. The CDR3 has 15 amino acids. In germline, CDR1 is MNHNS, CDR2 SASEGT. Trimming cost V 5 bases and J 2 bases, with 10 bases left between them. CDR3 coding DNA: TGTGCCAGCAGTCTAGAAAGGGCTGGGGCCAACGTCCTGACTTTC. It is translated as CASSLERAGANVLTF.

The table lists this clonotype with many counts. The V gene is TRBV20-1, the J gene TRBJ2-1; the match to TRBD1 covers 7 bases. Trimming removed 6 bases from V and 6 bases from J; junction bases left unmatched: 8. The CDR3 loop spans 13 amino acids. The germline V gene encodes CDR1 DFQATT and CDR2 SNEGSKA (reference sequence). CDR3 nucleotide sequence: TGCAGTGCCGAGGACAGGTCGGGCAATGAGCAGTTCTTC. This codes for CSAEDRSGNEQFF.

CDR3 nucleotide sequence: TGTGCCAGCAGCCGCGCCGGGCAGGGAGGAGAGACCCAGTACTTC. Encoded protein: CASSRAGQGGETQYF. The chain has TRBV25-1 and TRBJ2-5, with D tentatively TRBD2 (6 bases). The CDR3 spans 15 residues. The V end lost 6 bases, the J end lost 4 bases, and 18 bases lay between the germline ends. Germline V CDR1 and CDR2: MGHDK, SYGVNS.

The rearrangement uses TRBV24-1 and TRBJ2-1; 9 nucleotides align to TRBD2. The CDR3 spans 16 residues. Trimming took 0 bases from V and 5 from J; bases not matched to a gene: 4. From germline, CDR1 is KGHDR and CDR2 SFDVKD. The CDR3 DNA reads TGTGCCACCAGTGATTTGGGTCTAGCGGGGAACAATGAGCAGTTCTTC. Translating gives CATSDLGLAGNNEQFF.

The CDR3 DNA follows: TGCAGCGCTCGTAAGCGCTCCTTGGAGCGAGAGACCCAGTACTTC. This gives the protein CSARKRSLERETQYF. V gene TRBV29-1 combines with J gene TRBJ2-5; D remains ambiguous. Trimming left V 7 bases short and J 4 bases short, with 22 bases between. The length of the CDR3 is 15 residues. Germline V CDR1 and CDR2: SQVTM, ANQGSEA.

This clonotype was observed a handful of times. CDR3: CSVDQGALEQFF. The CDR3 nucleotides read TGCAGCGTTGATCAGGGGGCGCTGGAGCAGTTCTTC. The chain has TRBV29-1 and TRBJ2-1; 8 positions match TRBD1. V lost 3 bases to trimming and J lost 10 bases; unmatched junction nucleotides: 5. The CDR3 consists of 12 residues. Per germline, CDR1 SQVTM and CDR2 ANQGSEA.

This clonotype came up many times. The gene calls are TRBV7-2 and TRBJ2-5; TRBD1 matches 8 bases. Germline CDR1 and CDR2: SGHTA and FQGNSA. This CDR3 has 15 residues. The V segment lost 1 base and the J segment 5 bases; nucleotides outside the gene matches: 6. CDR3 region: CASSLETGARETQYF. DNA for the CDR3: TGTGCCAGCAGCTTAGAGACAGGGGCAAGGGAGACCCAGTACTTC.

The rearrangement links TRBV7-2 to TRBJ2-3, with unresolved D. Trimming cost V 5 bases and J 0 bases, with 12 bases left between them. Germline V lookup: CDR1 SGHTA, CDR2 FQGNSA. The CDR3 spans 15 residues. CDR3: CASSLPRASTDTQYF. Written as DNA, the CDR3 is TGTGCCAGCAGCCTACCTAGAGCGAGCACAGATACGCAGTATTTT. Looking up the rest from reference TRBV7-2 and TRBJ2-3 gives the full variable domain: GAGVSQSPSNKVTEKGKDVELRCDPISGHTALYWYRQSLGQGLEFLIYFQGNSAPDKSGLPSDRFSAERTGGSVSTLTIQRTQQEDSAVYLCASSLPRASTDTQYFGPGTRLTVL.

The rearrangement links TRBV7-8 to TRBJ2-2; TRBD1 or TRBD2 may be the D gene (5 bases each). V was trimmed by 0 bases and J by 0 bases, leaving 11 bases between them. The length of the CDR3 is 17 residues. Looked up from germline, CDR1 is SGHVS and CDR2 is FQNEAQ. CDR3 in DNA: TGTGCCAGCAGCTTAGCGCAGTGGGGGACGAACACCGGGGAGCTGTTTTTT. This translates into CASSLAQWGTNTGELFF.

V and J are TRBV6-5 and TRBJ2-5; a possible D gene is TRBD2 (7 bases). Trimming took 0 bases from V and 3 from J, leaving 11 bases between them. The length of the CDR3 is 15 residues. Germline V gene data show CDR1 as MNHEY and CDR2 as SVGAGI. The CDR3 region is CASSYSIGGEETQYF. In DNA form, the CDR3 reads TGTGCCAGCAGTTACTCGATAGGGGGGGAAGAGACCCAGTACTTC.

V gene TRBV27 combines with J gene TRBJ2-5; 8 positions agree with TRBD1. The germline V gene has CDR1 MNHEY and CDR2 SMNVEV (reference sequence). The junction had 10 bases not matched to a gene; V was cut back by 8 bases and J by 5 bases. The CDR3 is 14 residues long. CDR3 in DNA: TGTGCCAGCCCCAGGGGGACAGGAGGGGAGACCCAGTACTTC. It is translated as CASPRGTGGETQYF.

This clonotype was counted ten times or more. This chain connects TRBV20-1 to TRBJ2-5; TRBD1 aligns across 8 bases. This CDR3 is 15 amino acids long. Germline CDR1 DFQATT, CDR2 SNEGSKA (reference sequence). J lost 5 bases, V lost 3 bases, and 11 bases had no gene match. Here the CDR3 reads CSASNRQGAGETQYF. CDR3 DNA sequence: TGCAGTGCTAGTAATCGGCAGGGGGCTGGGGAGACCCAGTACTTC.

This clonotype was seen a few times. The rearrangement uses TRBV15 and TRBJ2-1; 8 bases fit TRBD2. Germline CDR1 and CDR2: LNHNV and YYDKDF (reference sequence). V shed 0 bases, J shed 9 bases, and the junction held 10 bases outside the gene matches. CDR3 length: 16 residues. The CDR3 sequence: CATSRDVGLGVGEQFF. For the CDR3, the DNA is TGTGCCACCAGCAGAGATGTGGGACTAGGGGTTGGTGAGCAGTTCTTC.

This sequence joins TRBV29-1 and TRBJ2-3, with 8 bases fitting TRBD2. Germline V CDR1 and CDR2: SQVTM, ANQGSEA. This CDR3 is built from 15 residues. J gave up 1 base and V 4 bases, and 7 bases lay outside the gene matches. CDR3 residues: CSVAVGAGGTDTQYF. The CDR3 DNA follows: TGCAGCGTTGCAGTAGGAGCGGGGGGCACAGATACGCAGTATTTT.